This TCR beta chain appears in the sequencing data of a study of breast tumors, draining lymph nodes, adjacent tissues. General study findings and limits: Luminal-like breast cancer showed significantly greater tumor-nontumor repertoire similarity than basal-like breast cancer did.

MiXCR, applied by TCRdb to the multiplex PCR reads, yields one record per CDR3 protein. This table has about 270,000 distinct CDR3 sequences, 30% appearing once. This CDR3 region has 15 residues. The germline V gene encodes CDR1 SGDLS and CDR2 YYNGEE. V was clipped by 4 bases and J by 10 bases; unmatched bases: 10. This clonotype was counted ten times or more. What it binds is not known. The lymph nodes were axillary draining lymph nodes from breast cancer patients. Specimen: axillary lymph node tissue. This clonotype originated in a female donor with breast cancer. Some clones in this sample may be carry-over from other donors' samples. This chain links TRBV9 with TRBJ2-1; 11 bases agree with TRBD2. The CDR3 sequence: CASSPNSGRALEQFF. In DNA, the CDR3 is TGTGCCAGCAGCCCCAATAGCGGGAGGGCCTTAGAGCAGTTCTTC.